A single sample gave rise to the 6 T cell receptor beta chains below, sequenced in a study of blood T cell repertoires in COVID-19. The data were produced by immunoSEQ multiplex PCR, yet TCRdb's version contains in-frame clones alone and is incomplete. This repertoire shows around 140,000 clones, about four fifths found once; its top ten account for 17%. The sequencing input was peripheral blood. These receptors came from a woman aged 80 or older with acute or convalescent COVID-19.

The V call is TRBV2, the J call TRBJ2-2, with TRBD2 identical over 7 bases. The CDR3 is made up of 14 amino acids. With V trimmed by 7 bases and J by 4 bases, 6 bases remained unmatched. From germline, CDR1 is SNHLY and CDR2 FYNNEI. CDR3 sequence (DNA): TGTGCCAGCATGCGGGAGTCCCCCACCGGGGAGCTGTTTTTT. Translating it yields CASMRESPTGELFF.

The chain carries TRBV7-2 and TRBJ1-6, with D perhaps TRBD1 (6 bases). The CDR3 runs to 14 residues. V was trimmed by 2 bases and J by 11 bases, leaving 13 bases between them. Germline CDR1 SGHTA, CDR2 FQGNSA. This CDR3 is CASSLRQERTPLHF. The CDR3 DNA sequence: TGTGCCAGCAGCTTAAGACAGGAGAGGACACCCCTCCACTTT.

A note on this clone: In the same sample, other DNA sequences code for this CDR3. This sequence joins TRBV11-2 and TRBJ2-3; possible D gene TRBD2, 7 bases. Trimming stripped 5 bases from V and 9 bases from J, with 12 bases between. From germline, CDR1 is SGHAT and CDR2 FQNNGV. This CDR3 has 12 residues. CDR3 nucleotide sequence: TGTGCCAGCAGCCCGGGGGGCACGACGCAGTATTTT. Translated: CASSPGGTTQYF.

This chain links TRBV4-3 with TRBJ2-7; weak D call: TRBD1 (5 bases). Germline V gene lookup returns CDR1 LGHNA and CDR2 YSLEER. CDR3 size: 16 residues. The germline V and J ends were trimmed by 0 bases and 1 base, with 13 bases remaining between them. Here the CDR3 reads CASSQEQDYRSYEQYF. The CDR3 DNA reads as TGCGCCAGCAGCCAAGAACAGGATTATCGGTCCTACGAGCAGTACTTC.

V is TRBV7-2 and J is TRBJ2-1, with 15 bases fitting TRBD2. Looked up from germline, CDR1 is SGHTA and CDR2 is FQGNSA. The junction had 5 bases not matched to a gene; V was cut back by 1 base and J by 4 bases. The CDR3 covers 18 residues. CDR3: CASSLVGLAGGRYNEQFF. The CDR3 region has the DNA TGTGCCAGCAGCTTAGTAGGACTAGCGGGAGGGCGGTACAATGAGCAGTTCTTC. Using reference TRBV7-2 and TRBJ2-1 for the parts outside the CDR3, the full variable domain is GAGVSQSPSNKVTEKGKDVELRCDPISGHTALYWYRQSLGQGLEFLIYFQGNSAPDKSGLPSDRFSAERTGGSVSTLTIQRTQQEDSAVYLCASSLVGLAGGRYNEQFFGPGTRLTVL.

The CDR3 DNA sequence: TGCAGCGTTGCAGGTGCAACAACTAATGAAAAACTGTTTTTT. It is translated as CSVAGATTNEKLFF. The chain couples TRBV29-1 to TRBJ1-4, with D unresolved. The germline gives CDR1 SQVTM, CDR2 ANQGSEA. The ends were cut back, 4 bases at V and 0 bases at J, with 9 bases in the middle. The CDR3 runs 14 residues.